This TCR beta chain was sequenced in a study of long-term antiretroviral therapy in people with HIV. With survey level as its setting, the immunoSEQ assay was v3.0. Sequencing of each sample targeted about 35,000-50,000 T-cell genomes. Only in-frame clones appear in the TCRdb table, and some are missing; sequencing was by immunoSEQ multiplex PCR. Here the sample spans about 32,000 clones, 97% being singletons. Germline V CDR1 and CDR2: MNHNS, SASEGT. V lost 7 bases to trimming and J lost 2 bases, with 8 bases between them. The CDR3 extends over 12 amino acids. The source material was unsorted PBMCs, sampled 7.6 years after starting antiretroviral therapy. The TCR originated in a man between 25 and 39 years old with HIV. The chain has TRBV6-1 and TRBJ1-2, with D uncertain. The CDR3 DNA reads TGTGCCAGCAAGGAAGGAAACTATGGCTACACCTTC. Its translation: CASKEGNYGYTF.